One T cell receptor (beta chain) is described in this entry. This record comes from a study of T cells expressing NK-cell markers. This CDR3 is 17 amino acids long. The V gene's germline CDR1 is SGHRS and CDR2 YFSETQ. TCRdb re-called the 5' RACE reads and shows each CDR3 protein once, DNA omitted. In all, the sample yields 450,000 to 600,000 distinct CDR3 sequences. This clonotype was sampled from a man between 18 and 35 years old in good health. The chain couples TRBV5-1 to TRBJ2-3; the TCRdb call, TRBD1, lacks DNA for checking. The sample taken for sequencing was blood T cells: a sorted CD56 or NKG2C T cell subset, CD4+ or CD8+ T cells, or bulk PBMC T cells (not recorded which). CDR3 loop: CASSSLPRQGRWDTQYF.